This is a list of T cell receptor beta chains from one sample in a study of siplizumab effects on memory and regulatory T cells. The repertoire was sequenced with immunoSEQ multiplex PCR; TCRdb's copy has only in-frame clones and lacks some. Of over 100,000 clones listed, approximately 92% are singletons. Sequences were obtained from non-Treg CD4+ T cells sorted from blood. The receptors were gathered from a human donor in good health. Both conserved end residues are part of each CDR3. The order of the fields is clone size, V gene, J gene, D gene, CDR3 protein, CDR3 DNA. A D gene is named only where the DNA matches it firmly. Only part of the rows carry a size: once, few, many, or a class if the clone is expanded.

clone size: -
V gene: TRBV19
J gene: TRBJ1-3
D gene: -
CDR3 protein: CASSPAARLGTGNTIYF
CDR3 DNA: TGTGCCAGTAGTCCAGCCGCCCGACTGGGGACTGGAAACACCATATATTTT

clone size: -
V gene: TRBV6-5
J gene: TRBJ1-4
D gene: -
CDR3 protein: CASGPDRSDEKLFF
CDR3 DNA: TGTGCCAGCGGACCTGACCGATCAGACGAAAAACTGTTTTTT

clone size: -
V gene: TRBV5-4
J gene: TRBJ1-1
D gene: -
CDR3 protein: CASSRLDSLNTEAFF
CDR3 DNA: TGTGCCAGCAGCCGGTTGGACAGTCTGAACACTGAAGCTTTCTTT

clone size: -
V gene: TRBV7-3
J gene: TRBJ2-1
D gene: TRBD2
CDR3 protein: CASSLLRLAGLSYNEQFF
CDR3 DNA: TGTGCCAGCAGCTTACTTCGACTAGCGGGGCTATCCTACAATGAGCAGTTCTTC

clone size: -
V gene: TRBV18
J gene: TRBJ2-1
D gene: -
CDR3 protein: CASSSGLGNEQFF
CDR3 DNA: TGTGCCAGCTCATCAGGGTTGGGCAATGAGCAGTTCTTC

clone size: -
V gene: TRBV7-3
J gene: TRBJ2-3
D gene: TRBD2
CDR3 protein: CASSSPIRTGGSTDTQYF
CDR3 DNA: TGTGCCAGCAGCTCCCCAATACGTACGGGGGGGAGCACAGATACGCAGTATTTT

clone size: once
V gene: TRBV6-1
J gene: TRBJ2-5
D gene: TRBD2
CDR3 protein: CASSEQAGGKTQYF
CDR3 DNA: TGTGCCAGCAGTGAACAGGCGGGGGGGAAGACCCAGTACTTC

clone size: -
V gene: TRBV5-6
J gene: TRBJ2-2
D gene: -
CDR3 protein: CASSLGHVAGELFF
CDR3 DNA: TGTGCCAGCAGCCTAGGACATGTCGCCGGGGAGCTGTTTTTT

clone size: -
V gene: TRBV18
J gene: TRBJ1-4
D gene: TRBD1
CDR3 protein: CASSPPGQGATNEKLFF
CDR3 DNA: TGTGCCAGCTCACCACCGGGACAGGGGGCTACTAATGAAAAACTGTTTTTT

clone size: -
V gene: TRBV29-1
J gene: TRBJ1-4
D gene: -
CDR3 protein: CSVDVRGPEEKLFF
CDR3 DNA: TGCAGCGTTGACGTCAGGGGACCGGAGGAAAAACTGTTTTTT

clone size: -
V gene: TRBV5-1
J gene: TRBJ2-5
D gene: TRBD2
CDR3 protein: CASSLAIGSGQETQYF
CDR3 DNA: TGCGCCAGCAGCTTGGCCATCGGTAGCGGGCAAGAGACCCAGTACTTC

clone size: few
V gene: TRBV30
J gene: TRBJ1-1
D gene: -
CDR3 protein: CAWSSWMNTEAFF
CDR3 DNA: TGTGCCTGGAGTTCATGGATGAACACTGAAGCTTTCTTT

clone size: -
V gene: TRBV4-1
J gene: TRBJ1-1
D gene: -
CDR3 protein: CASSQDQEDTEAFF
CDR3 DNA: TGCGCCAGCAGCCAAGATCAAGAGGACACTGAAGCTTTCTTT

clone size: -
V gene: TRBV19
J gene: TRBJ1-5
D gene: -
CDR3 protein: CASTTQTSNQPQHF
CDR3 DNA: TGTGCCAGTACGACACAGACTAGCAATCAGCCCCAGCATTTT

clone size: -
V gene: TRBV11-3
J gene: TRBJ1-1
D gene: -
CDR3 protein: CASSPRQGEAFF
CDR3 DNA: TGTGCCAGCAGCCCCCGCCAGGGTGAAGCTTTCTTT

clone size: -
V gene: TRBV18
J gene: TRBJ1-1
D gene: -
CDR3 protein: CASSPGLGGTEAFF
CDR3 DNA: TGTGCCAGCTCGCCGGGTTTAGGGGGCACTGAAGCTTTCTTT

clone size: -
V gene: TRBV7-9
J gene: TRBJ2-2
D gene: -
CDR3 protein: CASSRSPVQTGELFF
CDR3 DNA: TGTGCCAGCAGCCGAAGTCCAGTTCAAACCGGGGAGCTGTTTTTT

clone size: -
V gene: TRBV5-1
J gene: TRBJ2-3
D gene: TRBD1
CDR3 protein: CASSSGQVYADTQYF
CDR3 DNA: TGCGCCAGCAGCTCAGGACAGGTTTACGCAGATACGCAGTATTTT

clone size: -
V gene: TRBV7-3
J gene: TRBJ2-2
D gene: TRBD2
CDR3 protein: CASSWTSGTGELFF
CDR3 DNA: TGTGCCAGCAGCTGGACTAGCGGGACCGGGGAGCTGTTTTTT

clone size: -
V gene: TRBV25-1
J gene: TRBJ1-2
D gene: -
CDR3 protein: CASSAQGLGYTF
CDR3 DNA: TGTGCCAGCAGCGCCCAGGGATTGGGCTACACCTTC

clone size: once
V gene: TRBV19
J gene: TRBJ2-3
D gene: TRBD2
CDR3 protein: CASSIGVAGAADTQYF
CDR3 DNA: TGTGCCAGTAGTATAGGGGTAGCGGGGGCTGCAGATACGCAGTATTTT

clone size: -
V gene: TRBV5-6
J gene: TRBJ2-5
D gene: TRBD2
CDR3 protein: CASSKGLAEETQYF
CDR3 DNA: TGTGCCAGCAGCAAGGGACTAGCGGAAGAGACCCAGTACTTC

clone size: -
V gene: TRBV30
J gene: TRBJ2-3
D gene: -
CDR3 protein: CAWSVRGTLDTQYF
CDR3 DNA: TGTGCCTGGAGTGTACGGGGCACACTAGATACGCAGTATTTT

clone size: -
V gene: TRBV5-6
J gene: TRBJ1-2
D gene: TRBD1
CDR3 protein: CASSPDRAGYTF
CDR3 DNA: TGTGCCAGCAGCCCGGACAGGGCGGGCTACACCTTC

clone size: -
V gene: TRBV6-1
J gene: TRBJ2-5
D gene: -
CDR3 protein: CASSELTSGTTQETQYF
CDR3 DNA: TGTGCCAGCAGTGAATTAACGTCCGGGACAACCCAAGAGACCCAGTACTTC

clone size: -
V gene: TRBV9
J gene: TRBJ2-1
D gene: -
CDR3 protein: CASSPLPENEQFF
CDR3 DNA: TGTGCCAGCAGCCCACTTCCGGAAAACGAGCAGTTCTTC